This TCR beta chain emerged from a study of vaccination effects on CD4 cells after COVID-19. For the study at large: Viral peptide pool expansion of antigen-specific CD4+ T cells preceded sequencing in the ViraFEST assay.

Upon completion of around 9 days in culture, CD4+ T cells were isolated. Details on this clone: Its specificity is not known.

The length of the CDR3 is 16 residues. V shed 6 bases and J shed 8 bases, with 26 bases lying between them. Germline V gives CDR1 SGHRS, CDR2 YFSETQ. TCRdb's table, derived via immunoSEQ multiplex PCR, lists solely in-frame clones and lacks some. Of tens of thousands of clones detected, about two thirds appear once; the ten largest clones hold 20% to 25%. Here the sequenced sample was CD4+ T cells from PBMCs cultured without peptide, taken before COVID-19 vaccination. The clonotype originates from a human donor who had a prior SARS-CoV-2 infection. The chain joins TRBV5-1 to TRBJ1-1; maybe TRBD1 (6 bases). The CDR3 sequence is CASKKGVVQGLGEAFF. Written as DNA, the CDR3 is TGCGCCAGCAAAAAGGGGGTTGTGCAGGGGCTAGGCGAAGCTTTCTTT.